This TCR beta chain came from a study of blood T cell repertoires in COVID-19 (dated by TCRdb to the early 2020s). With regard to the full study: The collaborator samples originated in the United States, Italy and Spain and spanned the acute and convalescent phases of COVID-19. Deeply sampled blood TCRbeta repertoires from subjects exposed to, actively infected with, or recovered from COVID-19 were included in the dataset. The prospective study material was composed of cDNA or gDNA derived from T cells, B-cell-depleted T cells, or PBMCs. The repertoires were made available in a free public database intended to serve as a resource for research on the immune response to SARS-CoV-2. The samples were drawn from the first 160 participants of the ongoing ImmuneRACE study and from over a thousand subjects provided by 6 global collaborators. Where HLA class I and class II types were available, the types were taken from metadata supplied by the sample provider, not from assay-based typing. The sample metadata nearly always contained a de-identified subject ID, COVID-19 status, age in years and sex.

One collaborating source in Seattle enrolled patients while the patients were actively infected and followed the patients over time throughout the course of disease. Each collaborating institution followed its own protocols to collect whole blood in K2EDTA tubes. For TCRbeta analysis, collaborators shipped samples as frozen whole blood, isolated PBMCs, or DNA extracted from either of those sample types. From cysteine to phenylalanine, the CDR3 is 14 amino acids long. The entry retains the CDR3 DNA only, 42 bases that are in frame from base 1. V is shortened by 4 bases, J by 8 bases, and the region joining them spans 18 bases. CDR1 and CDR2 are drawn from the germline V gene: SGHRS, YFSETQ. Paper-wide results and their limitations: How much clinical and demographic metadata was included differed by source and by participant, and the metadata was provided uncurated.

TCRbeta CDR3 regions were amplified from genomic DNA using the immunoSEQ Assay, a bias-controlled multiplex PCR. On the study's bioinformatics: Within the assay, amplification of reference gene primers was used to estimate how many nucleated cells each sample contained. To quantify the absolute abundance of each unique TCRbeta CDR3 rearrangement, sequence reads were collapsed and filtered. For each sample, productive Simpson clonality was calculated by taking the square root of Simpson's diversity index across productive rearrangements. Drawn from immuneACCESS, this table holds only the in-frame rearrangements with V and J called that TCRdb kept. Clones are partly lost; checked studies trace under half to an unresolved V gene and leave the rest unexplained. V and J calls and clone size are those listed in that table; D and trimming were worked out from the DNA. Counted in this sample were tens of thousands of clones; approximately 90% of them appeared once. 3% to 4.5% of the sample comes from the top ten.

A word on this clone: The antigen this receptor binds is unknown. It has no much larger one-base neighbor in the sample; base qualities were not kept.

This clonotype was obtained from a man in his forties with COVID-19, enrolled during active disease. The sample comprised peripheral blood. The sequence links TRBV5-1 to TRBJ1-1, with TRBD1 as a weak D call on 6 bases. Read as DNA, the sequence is TGCGCCAGCAGCAATGGGCAGGGGAATTCCGAAGCTTTCTTT. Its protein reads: CASSNGQGNSEAFF. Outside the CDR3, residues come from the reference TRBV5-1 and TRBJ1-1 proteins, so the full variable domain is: KAGVTQTPRYLIKTRGQQVTLSCSPISGHRSVSWYQQTPGQGLQFLFEYFSETQRNKGNFPGRFSGRQFSNSRSEMNVSTLELGDSALYLCASSNGQGNSEAFFGQGTRLTVV.